This entry features one T cell receptor beta chain sequence. Its antigen is still unknown. Repertoires were sampled repeatedly during chemoradiotherapy. Trimming removed 8 bases from V and 5 bases from J, with 9 bases in between. Per the germline V gene, CDR1 is MNHEY and CDR2 is SMNVEV (reference sequence). This CDR3 region has 11 residues. The method was immunoSEQ multiplex PCR; TCRdb's version includes in-frame clones alone and lacks a portion of them. The sample lists about 2,000 clones, more than 75% seen once, with 22% in the top ten. The record originates from a study of chemoradiotherapy in HPV16-positive cancers. Study conclusions and caveats: Candidate HPV-specific clones and E7-related TCR motifs grew in tumor during treatment. Only a couple of HPV16-positive patients supplied the functional HPV-specificity definition.

Source: tumor tissue, taken from a patient who underwent chemoradiotherapy. This chain joins TRBV27 and TRBJ1-1; no definite D call. This sequence originates from a human donor with HPV-associated anogenital cancer. DNA for the CDR3: TGTGCCAGCCTCGAGGGAACTGAAGCTTTCTTT. As protein: CASLEGTEAFF.